The 7 T cell receptor beta chains in this list originate from one sample, sequenced in a study of blood T cells in healthy people across ages. PCR was performed a second time for about 7 to 11 cycles using a sample-barcoded 5' primer and a J-beta primer mix. TCRdb passed the 5' RACE reads through MiXCR, listing each CDR3 protein once. The sample yields roughly 1,100,000 distinct CDR3 sequences, under 30% seen once. The sample was also linked to a second study, of T cells of mothers and their children.

Sequenced input: blood. The receptors derive from a girl aged 2 to 9 in good health.

In this sample, this clonotype turned up a few times. The chain uses TRBV4-3 and TRBJ1-5, with TRBD1 as a possible D gene (5 bases). The CDR3 length is 15 residues. The germline gives CDR1 LGHNA, CDR2 YSLEER. Between the trimmed V and J ends, which lost 0 bases and 5 bases, there was a span of 11 bases. The CDR3 spells CASSQDRGAHQPQHF. As DNA, the CDR3 is TGCGCCAGCAGCCAAGATCGCGGGGCTCATCAGCCCCAGCATTTT.

This clonotype has a count of ten or more. At one of its ends the junction is not consistent with the germline gene, which may arise from a read error. The chain links TRBV5-1 to TRBJ2-7; possible D gene TRBD2, 5 bases. From germline, CDR1 is SGHRS and CDR2 YFSETQ. This CDR3 has 13 residues. The CDR3 DNA is TGTGCCAGCAGCTTAGAGGGAACCTATGAGCAGTACTTC. Encoded protein: CASSLEGTYEQYF.

A few counts support this clonotype. The V and J genes are TRBV10-3 and TRBJ2-3; D is ambiguous. CDR1 and CDR2 (germline): ENHRY, SYGVKD. V gave up 8 bases and J gave up 6 bases, with 3 bases separating them. The CDR3 is made up of 9 amino acids. CDR3 DNA: TGTGCCATCGGCGATACGCAGTATTTT. Its translation: CAIGDTQYF.

The J gene is TRBJ2-1, the V gene TRBV5-1; D might be TRBD1 (6 bases). V shed 0 bases and J shed 6 bases, with 10 bases lying between them. CDR1 and CDR2 (germline): SGHRS, YFSETQ. The CDR3 extends over 14 amino acids. The CDR3 is CASSLVGQSNEQFF. The CDR3 DNA reads as TGCGCCAGCAGCTTGGTTGGACAGTCCAATGAGCAGTTCTTC.

The table lists this clonotype with a few counts. V is TRBV20-1 and J is TRBJ1-5, with D perhaps matching TRBD1 (6 bases). V was cut by 0 bases and J by 7 bases, with 16 bases left in between. Germline V gives CDR1 DFQATT, CDR2 SNEGSKA (reference sequence). The CDR3 extends over 15 amino acids. CDR3 DNA: TGCAGTGCTAGAGACCCAGGGGCAGAGGGACAGCCCCAGCATTTT. This gives the protein CSARDPGAEGQPQHF.

This chain joins TRBV11-2 and TRBJ2-1; 14 nucleotides match TRBD2. The V and J ends lost 4 bases and 0 bases, in that order; junction bases with no gene match: 11. The length of the CDR3 is 20 residues. Germline CDR1 SGHAT, CDR2 FQNNGV. CDR3 amino acids: CASSWNYGLAGGGSYNEQFF. The CDR3 nucleotides read TGTGCCAGCAGCTGGAATTACGGACTAGCGGGAGGAGGCTCCTACAATGAGCAGTTCTTC.

This clonotype was detected ten times or more. The genes are TRBV28 and TRBJ2-5, with D hard to call. Looked up from germline, CDR1 is MDHEN and CDR2 is SYDVKM. This CDR3 is built from 15 residues. Between the trimmed V and J ends, which lost 6 bases and 4 bases, there was a span of 18 bases. The CDR3 loop is CASRQGTVARETQYF. The CDR3 DNA reads as TGTGCCAGCAGACAAGGTACTGTGGCGCGAGAGACCCAGTACTTC.